These 21 T cell receptor beta chains came from one sample sequenced in a study of early T cells in non-severe SARS-CoV-2 infection. TCRdb re-analysed the 5' RACE reads in MiXCR, keeping a single row per CDR3 protein. This table holds around 100,000 distinct CDR3 sequences, 10% to 15% found once. The sample was whole blood. These receptor sequences come from an adult who was a healthcare worker with PCR-confirmed SARS-CoV-2 infection or an uninfected control (not recorded which).

This chain links TRBV12-3 or TRBV12-4 with TRBJ1-5; 9 positions match TRBD1. The CDR3 length is 15 residues. The V gene end was trimmed by 6 bases and the J gene end by 6 bases; junction bases not matched to a gene: 9. CDR3 protein: CASSWETGGGQPQHF. CDR3 in DNA: TGTGCCAGCAGCTGGGAGACAGGGGGAGGTCAGCCCCAGCATTTT.

This clonotype has more than one count but fewer than ten. V usage is TRBV19 and J usage is TRBJ1-5, with TRBD1 as a possible D gene (5 bases). Trimming shortened V by 3 bases and J by 1 base, and 10 bases separated the two germline ends. The CDR3 has 15 residues. CDR1 is LNHDA, CDR2 SQIVND, per germline (reference sequence). CDR3 bases: TGTGCCAGTAGTATGCAGGGTAGGAGCAATCAGCCCCAGCATTTT. It yields the protein CASSMQGRSNQPQHF.

The sample holds many counts of this clonotype. This sequence joins TRBV6-1 and TRBJ2-7, with 8 nucleotides matching TRBD1. V lost 3 bases, J lost 5 bases, and 9 bases stayed unmatched. Germline V gene lookup returns CDR1 MNHNS and CDR2 SASEGT. The CDR3 has 15 amino acids. The CDR3 loop reads CASSDPGQVIDEQYF. CDR3 in DNA: TGTGCCAGCAGTGACCCGGGACAGGTTATCGACGAGCAGTACTTC.

This clonotype was detected many times. The chain uses TRBV7-9 and TRBJ2-7; 8 nucleotides align to TRBD2. This CDR3 is built from 13 residues. CDR1 and CDR2 from the germline V gene are SEHNR and FQNEAQ (reference sequence). Trimming at V came to 3 bases and at J to 3 bases, leaving 1 base not matched to a gene. The chain's CDR3 is CASSFSGIYEQYF. CDR3 bases: TGTGCCAGCAGCTTTAGCGGGATCTACGAGCAGTACTTC.

This clonotype was detected a few times. The rearrangement links TRBV10-3 to TRBJ2-7; 11 bases match TRBD2. The germline V gene has CDR1 ENHRY and CDR2 SYGVKD. V lost 2 bases to trimming and J lost 0 bases; unmatched junction nucleotides: 3. This CDR3 is 16 amino acids long. The CDR3 DNA sequence: TGTGCCATCAGTGAGGTTACTAGCGGGAGCTCCTACGAGCAGTACTTC. Translated, it gives CAISEVTSGSSYEQYF.

This clonotype has only a few counts. The CDR3 bases are TGCGCCAGCGGTCTGGCCGCAGGGTTCACCGGGGAGCTGTTTTTT. It yields the protein CASGLAAGFTGELFF. The chain employs TRBV5-1 and TRBJ2-2; possibly TRBD1 for D (5 bases). The CDR3 consists of 15 residues. The V end lost 7 bases, the J end lost 4 bases, and 17 bases lay between the germline ends. CDR1 and CDR2 from the germline V gene are SGHRS and YFSETQ.

There are many counts of this clonotype. The chain joins TRBV20-1 to TRBJ2-7; 12 nucleotides line up with TRBD2. After removal of 5 bases from V and 4 bases from J, the junction contained 3 bases not matched to a gene. CDR1 and CDR2 from the germline V gene are DFQATT and SNEGSKA (reference sequence). The CDR3 sequence is 13 residues long. In nucleotides, the CDR3 is TGCAGTGCTGGACTAGCGGGAACTTACGAGCAGTACTTC. Translating gives CSAGLAGTYEQYF.

This clonotype was counted many times. The gene calls are TRBV10-3 and TRBJ1-5; 10 nucleotides line up with TRBD1. This CDR3 is 13 amino acids long. V was pared by 10 bases and J by 7 bases, with 7 bases of the junction left unmatched. Germline V gene sequence: CDR1 ENHRY, CDR2 SYGVKD. CDR3 sequence (DNA): TGTGCCACGGCCGGGACAGGGGACCAGCCCCAGCATTTT. It encodes CATAGTGDQPQHF.

The chain recombines TRBV4-1 with TRBJ2-7; no reliable D call. The CDR3 is made up of 17 amino acids. From germline, CDR1 is MGHRA and CDR2 YSYEKL. The V end lost 4 bases, the J end lost 5 bases, and 24 bases lay between the germline ends. In DNA form, the CDR3 reads TGCGCCAGCAGCCCCCTCTCCTACCTTGCCAGCGAAAACGAGCAGTACTTC. Protein product: CASSPLSYLASENEQYF.

This clonotype was seen repeatedly, ten times or more. J is TRBJ1-4 and V is TRBV13, with D uncertain. The germline V gene encodes CDR1 PRHDT and CDR2 FYEKMQ (reference sequence). V was shortened by 5 bases and J by 4 bases, with 8 bases between the two germline ends. This CDR3 is built from 13 residues. The CDR3 is CASSPSGNEKLFF. In DNA, the CDR3 is TGTGCCAGCAGCCCCAGCGGTAATGAAAAACTGTTTTTT.

This clonotype was seen repeatedly, ten times or more. This chain links TRBV29-1 with TRBJ1-2; D is perhaps TRBD1 (5 bases). The V end was cut by 8 bases, the J end by 0 bases, with 13 bases between. The length of the CDR3 is 13 residues. The germline CDR1 and CDR2 sequences are SQVTM and ANQGSEA. As DNA, the CDR3 is TGCAGCACCACAAGGGGAACTAACTATGGCTACACCTTC. This gives the protein CSTTRGTNYGYTF.

This sequence joins TRBV4-1 and TRBJ2-2, with D possibly matching TRBD2 (6 bases). The V end lost 0 bases, the J end lost 4 bases, and 12 bases lay between the germline ends. The CDR3 has 16 residues. Germline values: CDR1 MGHRA, CDR2 YSYEKL. The CDR3 DNA is TGCGCCAGCAGCCAAGATGGGGGGTCGAGCACCGGGGAGCTGTTTTTT. Translating gives CASSQDGGSSTGELFF.

This clonotype was counted only a few times. V is TRBV12-3 or TRBV12-4 and J is TRBJ1-2; D perhaps matches TRBD1 (5 bases). CDR3 size: 14 residues. Between the trimmed V and J ends, which lost 3 bases and 4 bases, there was a span of 12 bases. The CDR3 region has the DNA TGTGCCAGCAGTTTCGGGGGTCTGGGCTATGGCTACACCTTC. Its protein is CASSFGGLGYGYTF.

This clonotype was observed a few times. The chain has TRBV11-2 and TRBJ1-6, with D possibly TRBD1 on 6 matching bases. The CDR3 is 15 residues long. V lost 6 bases and J lost 8, with 17 bases in between. Germline lookup yields CDR1 SGHAT and CDR2 FQNNGV. The CDR3 region has the DNA TGTGCCAGCAGACCCCCGGGAAGGGGGGATTCACCCCTCCACTTT. Its protein is CASRPPGRGDSPLHF.

In DNA, the CDR3 is TGTGCCAGCACCGAGGGCCGTTCCGTCTACGAGCAGTACTTC. This translates into CASTEGRSVYEQYF. The chain carries TRBV6-1 and TRBJ2-7; weak D call: TRBD2 (5 bases). This CDR3 is built from 14 residues. The V gene lost 7 bases and the J gene lost 3 bases, with 16 bases spanning the gap. The germline V gene has CDR1 MNHNS and CDR2 SASEGT.

The chain combines TRBV20-1 with TRBJ2-3; D is perhaps TRBD2 (6 bases). The CDR3 sequence is 12 residues long. Germline lookup yields CDR1 DFQATT and CDR2 SNEGSKA (reference sequence). CDR3 bases: TGCAGCGGCGGAGGGGGCACAGATACGCAGTATTTT. Protein: CSGGGGTDTQYF.

This clonotype was observed a few times. The chain combines TRBV21-1 with TRBJ1-2; no DNA check was done on the table's D call, TRBD1. TRBV21-1 is a pseudogene segment. The CDR3 length is 21 residues. The CDR3 DNA reads TGTGCCAGCAGCAAACCATTGGGGCCTGGGCGGGGACAGCCGATTAACTATGGCTACACCTTC. It translates to CASSKPLGPGRGQPINYGYTF.

The J gene is TRBJ2-3, the V gene TRBV7-9, with D possibly being TRBD2 (6 bases). The CDR3 is 16 amino acids. V dropped 4 bases and J dropped 2 bases, with 16 bases sitting between them. Germline V CDR1 and CDR2: SEHNR, FQNEAQ (reference sequence). The CDR3 spells CASSSPSATSTDTQYF. Written as DNA, the CDR3 is TGTGCCAGCAGCTCTCCTAGCGCGACATCCACAGATACGCAGTATTTT. The full variable domain, with the rest looked up from reference TRBV7-9 and TRBJ2-3, is DTGVSQNPRHKITKRGQNVTFRCDPISEHNRLYWYRQTLGQGPEFLTYFQNEAQLEKSRLLSDRFSAERPKGSFSTLEIQRTEQGDSAMYLCASSSPSATSTDTQYFGPGTRLTVL.

A word on this clonotype: Given the absence of the conserved phenylalanine or tryptophan at the CDR3 end, a read error is likely. This chain uses TRBV20-1 with TRBJ1-6; 7 nucleotides agree with TRBD1. Germline V gene data show CDR1 as DFQATT and CDR2 as SNEGSKA (reference sequence). This CDR3 is 15 amino acids long. J lost 10 bases, V lost 0 bases, and 9 bases had no gene match. This CDR3 reads CSARDPGQSSSPLHY. CDR3 DNA: TGCAGTGCTAGAGATCCGGGACAGAGTTCATCACCCCTCCACTAT.

This clonotype was found many times. The J gene is TRBJ2-7, the V gene TRBV12-3 or TRBV12-4, with 10 bases aligning to TRBD2. The V gene end was trimmed by 6 bases and the J gene end by 6 bases; junction bases not matched to a gene: 11. The CDR3 is 15 residues long. CDR3 amino acids: CASSPRAGGPPEQYF. DNA of the CDR3: TGTGCCAGCAGCCCCAGAGCGGGAGGGCCGCCCGAGCAGTACTTC.

This clonotype was counted at least ten times. This sequence joins TRBV6-2 or TRBV6-3 and TRBJ2-1; possible D gene TRBD2, 6 bases. From germline, CDR1 is MNHEY and CDR2 SVGEGT. CDR3 length equals 12 residues. V lost 5 bases to trimming and J lost 6 bases, with 8 bases between them. CDR3: CASSATSNEQFF. CDR3 in DNA: TGTGCCAGCAGTGCGACTAGCAATGAGCAGTTCTTC.